This is a list of T cell receptor beta chains from one sample in a study of blood T cell repertoires in COVID-19. Libraries were prepared by immunoSEQ multiplex PCR; TCRdb keeps only in-frame clonotypes and omits some of them. The table includes about 98,000 clones, 82% detected once. The material sequenced was peripheral blood. All receptors derive from a man of 80 years or more with acute or convalescent COVID-19. Each CDR3 is given with its conserved first and last residue.

TRBJ1-5 TRBV3-1/TRBV3-2 CASSPSRGLQPQHF
TRBJ1-3 TRBV9 CASSAGLGNTIYF
TRBJ2-7 TRBV4-3 CASSQVEGSGHEQYF
TRBJ1-1 TRBV27 CASSSETGGPDGEAFF
TRBJ2-2 TRBV3-1/TRBV3-2 CASSNRDRVTGELFF
TRBJ2-3 TRBV9 CASSVASGVATDTQYF
TRBJ2-7 TRBV27 CASSPKRGGVAYEQYF
TRBJ2-7 TRBV7-2 CASSLGVGTSNEQYF
TRBJ2-7 TRBV19 CASSNQGLIYEQYF
TRBJ2-3 TRBV18 CASSQQGGTQYF
TRBJ2-1 TRBV5-1 CASSPMGQSYNEQFF
TRBJ1-3 TRBV6-5 CASSSFGAGNTIYF
TRBJ2-4 TRBV6-1 CASSEAGIGSGSKNIQYF
TRBJ1-5 TRBV28 CASTPGGNRNQPQHF
TRBJ1-5 TRBV9 CASSVGTGEQTQPQHF
TRBJ1-2 TRBV30 CAWSVAWTDYGYTF
TRBJ2-5 TRBV4-1 CASSRGLRETQYF
TRBJ2-1 TRBV6-2/TRBV6-3 CASSYSGGEYNEQFF
TRBJ2-7 TRBV11-2 CASSLRGTVIYEQYF
TRBJ1-1 TRBV24-1 CATTDSLNTEAFF
TRBJ1-3 TRBV7-2 CASSPTGTAPQVIIYF
TRBJ2-1 TRBV4-1 CASSQGITRNEQFF
TRBJ1-5 TRBV6-5 CASSSTGGTGNQPQHF
TRBJ2-7 TRBV18 CASSPRTSGRPSSYEQYF
TRBJ2-7 TRBV14 CASSPQEGRIYEQYF
TRBJ2-7 TRBV5-4 CASSPRDTAYEQYF
TRBJ2-5 TRBV11-2 CASSLAGGQETQYF
TRBJ1-4 TRBV3-1/TRBV3-2 CASSQEGRNEKLFF
TRBJ2-1 TRBV18 CASSPLGLAGYNEQFF
TRBJ2-3 TRBV5-1 CASDLAEGRMAQYF
TRBJ2-2 TRBV29-1 CSVPRGNTGELFF
TRBJ1-1 TRBV19 CASSPLDRGDTEAFF
TRBJ1-3 TRBV9 CASSPQGHGSSSGNTIYF
TRBJ2-1 TRBV27 CASTEVRGGTYNEQFF
TRBJ2-7 TRBV7-2 CASSFQRAYEQYF
TRBJ2-3 TRBV18 CASSPYLLGGASTDTQYF
TRBJ1-6 TRBV13 CASSWQSNPLHF